Here is one T cell receptor (beta chain) with its context. Its antigen is unknown. Amplified regions were TCR beta CDR3 sequences from RNA transcripts. An initial round of RT-PCR targeting the TCR CDR3 relied on the HTBI primer set. MiXCR, run by TCRdb on the multiplex PCR reads, gives a single entry per CDR3 protein. The repertoire has 660,000 or so distinct CDR3 sequences, about 45% of them found once; the top ten carry 7% to 7.5%. This entry comes from a study of T cells in Graves' hyperthyroidism and ophthalmopathy. Study-level results: Onset of ophthalmopathy came a median roughly 6.9 months after the model predicted it. Stable hyperthyroidism and ophthalmopathy were separated using 13 V-J signatures. Most thyroid clonotypes expanded above 0.001 appeared in blood too.

The length of the CDR3 is 12 residues. V lost 4 bases, J lost 6 bases, and 4 bases stayed unmatched. Germline values: CDR1 SGHTS, CDR2 YDEGEE. Used for diagnoses were clinical symptoms, serum thyroxine and TRAb, thyroid ultrasound and orbital computed tomography. Sequenced sample: peripheral blood or thyroid tissue (not recorded which). The genes are TRBV5-8 and TRBJ2-7, with 7 bases aligning to TRBD1. This clonotype was sampled from an adult man with Graves' disease, either hyperthyroidism or ophthalmopathy (not recorded which). Written as DNA, the CDR3 is TGTGCCAGCAGCCGGCCAGGGGGCGAGCAGTACTTC. Protein sequence: CASSRPGGEQYF. Using reference TRBV5-8 and TRBJ2-7 for the parts outside the CDR3, the full variable domain is EAGVTQSPTHLIKTRGQQATLRCSPISGHTSVYWYQQALGLGLQFLLWYDEGEERNRGNFPPRFSGRQFPNYSSELNVNALELEDSALYLCASSRPGGEQYFGPGTRLTVT.